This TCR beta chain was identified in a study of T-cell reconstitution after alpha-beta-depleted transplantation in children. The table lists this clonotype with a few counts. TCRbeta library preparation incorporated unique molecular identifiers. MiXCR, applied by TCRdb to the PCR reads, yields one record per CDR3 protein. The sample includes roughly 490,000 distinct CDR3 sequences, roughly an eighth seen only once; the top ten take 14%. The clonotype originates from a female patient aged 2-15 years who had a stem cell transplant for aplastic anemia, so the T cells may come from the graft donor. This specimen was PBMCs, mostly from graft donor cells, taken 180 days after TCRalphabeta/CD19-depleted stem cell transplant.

Here the CDR3 DNA reads TGTGCCAGCAGCTTGAAGGGCCTTTGCACAGATACGCAGTATTTT. Protein sequence: CASSLKGLCTDTQYF. This rearrangement joins TRBV7-2 to TRBJ2-3; no definite D call. Trimming took off 3 bases at V and 1 base at J, with 11 bases between the two ends. Per germline, CDR1 SGHTA and CDR2 FQGNSA. This CDR3 is built from 15 residues.